The 8 T cell receptor beta chains below come from one sample, sequenced in a study of T cells in localized non-small cell lung cancer. The assay was immunoSEQ multiplex PCR, and TCRdb's table has in-frame clones only and misses some. Counted here are under 35,000 clones, about 90% occurring once; the ten biggest clones make up roughly 4.1%. The source material was peripheral blood mononuclear cells, sampled before any cancer treatment. The source is a woman aged 40-75 years with stage III lung adenocarcinoma.

This clone was recorded a few times. The rearrangement joins TRBV11-2 to TRBJ1-1; D is undetermined. The CDR3 is 13 amino acids. Germline loops: CDR1 SGHAT, CDR2 FQNNGV. V lost 1 base and J 1 base, leaving 4 bases between the germline ends. The CDR3 here is CASSLGANTEAFF. The CDR3 DNA follows: TGTGCCAGCAGCTTAGGAGCGAACACTGAAGCTTTCTTT.

This clone was counted a single time. The chain carries TRBV10-3 and TRBJ1-5; D is ambiguous. V was pared by 2 bases and J by 2 bases, with 10 bases between. CDR3 size: 15 residues. Germline loops: CDR1 ENHRY, CDR2 SYGVKD. In DNA form, the CDR3 reads TGTGCCATCAGTGAGAAGGACGCTGGCAATCAGCCCCAGCATTTT. This encodes CAISEKDAGNQPQHF.

The chain carries TRBV11-2 and TRBJ1-1; tentative D call: TRBD1 (5 bases). V gave up 3 bases and J gave up 2 bases, with 13 bases separating them. The CDR3 totals 15 residues. Germline V gives CDR1 SGHAT, CDR2 FQNNGV. CDR3 nucleotide sequence: TGTGCCAGCAGCTTTAGCAGGACAACTAACACTGAAGCTTTCTTT. It specifies CASSFSRTTNTEAFF.

This chain uses TRBV6-5 with TRBJ2-5; D ambiguous. The CDR3 is made up of 15 amino acids. The V and J ends lost 0 bases and 0 bases respectively, with 8 bases between them. Germline V lookup: CDR1 MNHEY, CDR2 SVGAGI. In DNA form, the CDR3 reads TGTGCCAGCAGTTACTCGACTGAGTACCAAGAGACCCAGTACTTC. Translation gives CASSYSTEYQETQYF.

J is TRBJ2-7 and V is TRBV5-6, with a possible D match to TRBD1 (6 bases). The length of the CDR3 is 16 residues. The germline gives CDR1 SGHDT, CDR2 YYEEEE. V was clipped by 4 bases and J by 2 bases, with 19 bases between them. CDR3 region: CASSPDGWGQTYEQYF. DNA for the CDR3: TGTGCCAGCAGCCCAGACGGGTGGGGACAAACCTACGAGCAGTACTTC.

This chain joins TRBV11-2 and TRBJ1-2; D might be TRBD1 (6 bases). CDR1 and CDR2 (germline): SGHAT, FQNNGV. V lost 4 bases and J 5 bases, leaving 17 bases between the germline ends. This CDR3 is 15 amino acids long. CDR3 in DNA: TGTGCCAGCAGCTACCCGGGGGGCGCGGGATATGGCTACACCTTC. This translates into CASSYPGGAGYGYTF.

V is TRBV28 and J is TRBJ2-1, with TRBD2 matching over 10 bases. The length of the CDR3 is 19 residues. Germline assignment: CDR1 MDHEN and CDR2 SYDVKM. Trimming at V came to 3 bases and at J to 7 bases, leaving 18 bases not matched to a gene. CDR3 sequence: CASSFPPLRAGGLENEQFF. The CDR3 DNA sequence: TGTGCCAGCAGTTTCCCCCCCCTTAGAGCGGGAGGGCTTGAAAATGAGCAGTTCTTC.

The J gene is TRBJ2-5, the V gene TRBV29-1; no clear D gene. The V end lost 6 bases, the J end lost 4 bases, and 12 bases lay between the germline ends. This CDR3 comprises 12 residues. From germline, CDR1 is SQVTM and CDR2 ANQGSEA. For the CDR3, the DNA is TGCAGCGTCCGTGCGCCACCAGAGACCCAGTACTTC. Amino acids: CSVRAPPETQYF.